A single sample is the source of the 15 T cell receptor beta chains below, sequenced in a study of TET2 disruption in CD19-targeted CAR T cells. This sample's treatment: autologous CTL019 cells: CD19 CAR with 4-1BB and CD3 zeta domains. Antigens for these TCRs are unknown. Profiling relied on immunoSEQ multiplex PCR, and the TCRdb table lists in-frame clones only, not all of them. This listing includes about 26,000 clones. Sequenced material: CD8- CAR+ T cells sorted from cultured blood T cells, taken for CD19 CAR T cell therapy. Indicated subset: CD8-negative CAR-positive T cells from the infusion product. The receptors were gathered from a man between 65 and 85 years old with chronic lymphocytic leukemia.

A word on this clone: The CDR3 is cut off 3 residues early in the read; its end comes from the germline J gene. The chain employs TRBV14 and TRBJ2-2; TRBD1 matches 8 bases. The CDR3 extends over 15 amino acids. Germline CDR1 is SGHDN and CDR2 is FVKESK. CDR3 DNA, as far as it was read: TGTGCCAGCAGCCTTGACCAGGGGGCTGGTGAAAAG. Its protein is CASSLDQGAGEK. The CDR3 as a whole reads CASSLDQGAGEKLFF.

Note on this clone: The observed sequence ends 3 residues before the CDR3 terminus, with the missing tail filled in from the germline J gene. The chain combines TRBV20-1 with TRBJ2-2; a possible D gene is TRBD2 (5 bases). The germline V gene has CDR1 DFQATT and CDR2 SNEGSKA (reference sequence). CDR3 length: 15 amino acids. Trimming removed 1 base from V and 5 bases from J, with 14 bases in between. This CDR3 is CSARVPGMGTGELFF. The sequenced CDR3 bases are TGCAGTGCTAGAGTTCCGGGGATGGGGACCGGGGAG.

CDR3 bases read: TGTGCCTGGAGCAGGGCCAGCCAAGAGACT. Encoded protein: CAWSRASQET. The whole CDR3 sequence reads CAWSRASQETQYF. V is TRBV30 and J is TRBJ2-4; possible D gene TRBD1, 5 bases. The read comes to an end 3 residues before the CDR3 does, leaving the germline J gene to fill in the end. The CDR3 sequence is 13 residues long. Germline values: CDR1 GTSNPN, CDR2 SVGIG (reference sequence).

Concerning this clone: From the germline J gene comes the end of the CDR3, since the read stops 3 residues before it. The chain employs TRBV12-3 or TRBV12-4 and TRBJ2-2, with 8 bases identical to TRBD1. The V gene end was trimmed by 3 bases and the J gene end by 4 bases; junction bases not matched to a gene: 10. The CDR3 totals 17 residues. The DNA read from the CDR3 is TGTGCCAGCAGTTTCTTTGGCAGGGGGCTGAGCACCGGGGAG. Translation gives CASSFFGRGLSTGE. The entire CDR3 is CASSFFGRGLSTGELFF.

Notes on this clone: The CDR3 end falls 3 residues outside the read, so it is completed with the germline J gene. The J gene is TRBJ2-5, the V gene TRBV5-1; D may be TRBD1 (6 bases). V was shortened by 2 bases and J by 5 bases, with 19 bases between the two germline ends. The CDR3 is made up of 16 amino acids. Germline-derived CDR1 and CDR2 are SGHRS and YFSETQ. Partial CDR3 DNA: TGCGCCAGCAGCTTATTGGACAGCTACCTGGGGGAGACC. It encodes CASSLLDSYLGET. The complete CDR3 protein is CASSLLDSYLGETQYF.

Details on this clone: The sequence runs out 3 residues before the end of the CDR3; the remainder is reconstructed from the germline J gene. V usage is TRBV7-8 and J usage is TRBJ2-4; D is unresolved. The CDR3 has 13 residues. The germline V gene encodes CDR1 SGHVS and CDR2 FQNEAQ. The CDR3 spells CASSLPLAGGQYF. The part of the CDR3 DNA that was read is TGTGCCAGCAGCTTACCACTCGCCGGTGGT.

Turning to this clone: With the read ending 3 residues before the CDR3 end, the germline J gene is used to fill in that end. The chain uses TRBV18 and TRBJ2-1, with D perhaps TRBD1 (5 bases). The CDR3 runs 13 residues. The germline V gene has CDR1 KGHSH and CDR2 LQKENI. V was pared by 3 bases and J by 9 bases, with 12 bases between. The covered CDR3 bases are TGTGCCAGCTCACCGGATCCTCAGGGTGAG. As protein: CASSPDPQGE. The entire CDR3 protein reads CASSPDPQGEQFF.

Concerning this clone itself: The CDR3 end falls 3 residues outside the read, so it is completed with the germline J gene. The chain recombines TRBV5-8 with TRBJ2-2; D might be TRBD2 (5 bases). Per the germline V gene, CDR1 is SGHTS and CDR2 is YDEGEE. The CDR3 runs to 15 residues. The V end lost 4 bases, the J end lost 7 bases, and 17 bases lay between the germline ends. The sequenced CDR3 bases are TGTGCCAGCAGCCCCCTGGCGCTAGCTAGCGGGGAG. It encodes CASSPLALASGE. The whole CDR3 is CASSPLALASGELFF.

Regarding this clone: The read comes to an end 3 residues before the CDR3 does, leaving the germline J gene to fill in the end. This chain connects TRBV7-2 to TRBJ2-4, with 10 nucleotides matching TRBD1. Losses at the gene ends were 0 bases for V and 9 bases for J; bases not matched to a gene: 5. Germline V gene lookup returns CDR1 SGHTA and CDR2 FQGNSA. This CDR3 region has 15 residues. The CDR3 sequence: CASSLAMTGGGIQYF. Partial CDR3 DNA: TGTGCCAGCAGCTTAGCCATGACAGGGGGCGGCATT.

The CDR3 DNA, read in part, is TGTGCCAGCAGTGGGTGGGGGGGCGGCTCAGGGTACGAC. It translates to CASSGWGGGSGYD. The whole CDR3 protein reads CASSGWGGGSGYDYTF. The chain couples TRBV6-1 to TRBJ1-2; D is perhaps TRBD1 (6 bases). The CDR3 end is not reached by the read, which stops 3 residues before it; the germline J gene fills it in. CDR3 length: 16 residues. Germline CDR1 reads MNHNS; CDR2 reads SASEGT.

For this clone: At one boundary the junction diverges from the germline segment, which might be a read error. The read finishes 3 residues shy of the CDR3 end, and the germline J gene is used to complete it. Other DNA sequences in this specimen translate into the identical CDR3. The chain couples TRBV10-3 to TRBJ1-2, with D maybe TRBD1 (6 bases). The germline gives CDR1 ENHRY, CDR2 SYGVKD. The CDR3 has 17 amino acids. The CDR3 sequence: CAISDFAGALPDYGYTF. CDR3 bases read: TGTGCCATCAGTGATTTCGCGGGGGCTCTTCCGGACTATGGT.

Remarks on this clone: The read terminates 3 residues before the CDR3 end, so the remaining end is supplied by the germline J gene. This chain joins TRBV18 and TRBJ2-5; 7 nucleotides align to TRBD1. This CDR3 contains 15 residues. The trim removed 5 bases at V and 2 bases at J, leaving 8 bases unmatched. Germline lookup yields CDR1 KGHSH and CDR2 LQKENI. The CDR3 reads CASSDLQGHQETQYF. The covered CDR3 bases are TGTGCCAGCTCAGACCTACAGGGGCATCAAGAGACC.

The CDR3 bases that were read are TGTGCCACCCTCACAGGGGGAGGGGGAAAGACC. Residues: CATLTGGGGKT. The whole CDR3 protein reads CATLTGGGGKTQYF. The chain recombines TRBV28 with TRBJ2-5; TRBD1 is a possible D gene (8 bases). The read halts 3 residues ahead of the CDR3 end, with the missing end drawn from the germline J gene. The CDR3 contains 14 residues. V dropped 10 bases and J dropped 6 bases, with 21 bases sitting between them. Germline assignment: CDR1 MDHEN and CDR2 SYDVKM.

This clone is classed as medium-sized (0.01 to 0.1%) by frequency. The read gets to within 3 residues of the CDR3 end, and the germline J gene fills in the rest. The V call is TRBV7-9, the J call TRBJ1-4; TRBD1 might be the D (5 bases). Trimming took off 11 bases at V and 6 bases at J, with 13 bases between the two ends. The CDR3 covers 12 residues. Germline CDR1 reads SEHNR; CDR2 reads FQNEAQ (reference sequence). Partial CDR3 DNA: TGTGCCGCGGGGGTAGGCTATGAAAAA. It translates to CAAGVGYEK. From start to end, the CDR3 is CAAGVGYEKLFF. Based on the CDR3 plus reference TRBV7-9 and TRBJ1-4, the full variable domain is DTGVSQNPRHKITKRGQNVTFRCDPISEHNRLYWYRQTLGQGPEFLTYFQNEAQLEKSRLLSDRFSAERPKGSFSTLEIQRTEQGDSAMYLCAAGVGYEKLFFGSGTQLSVL.

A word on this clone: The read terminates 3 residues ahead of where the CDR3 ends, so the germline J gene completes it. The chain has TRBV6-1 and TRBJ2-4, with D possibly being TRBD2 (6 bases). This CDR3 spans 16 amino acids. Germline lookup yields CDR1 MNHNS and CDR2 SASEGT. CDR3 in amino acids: CASSEGATSPQETQYF. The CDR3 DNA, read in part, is TGTGCCAGCAGTGAAGGGGCCACTAGCCCCCAAGAGACT.